Shown below are 23 T cell receptor beta chains from a single sample sequenced in a study of shared clonotypes between healthy human individuals. The protocol was immunoSEQ multiplex PCR, while the TCRdb copy is restricted to in-frame clones and leaves out a portion. The table shows roughly 720,000 clones, with 90% occurring only once. Sequencing was done on a sample of memory CD8+ T cells from PBMCs. Subset specified: CD45RO+ cells pooled with CCR7-negative TemRA cells. These receptors were collected from a young man in good health. Some clones in this sample may be carry-over from other donors' samples.

The chain is built from TRBV5-1 and TRBJ1-1; D gene ambiguous. Germline V gene lookup returns CDR1 SGHRS and CDR2 YFSETQ. The ends were cut back, 7 bases at V and 3 bases at J, with 10 bases in the middle. This CDR3 is 12 amino acids long. The CDR3 region is CASRGWDTEAFF. The CDR3 nucleotides are TGCGCCAGCCGTGGGTGGGACACTGAAGCTTTCTTT.

The sample holds a few counts of this clone. This sequence joins TRBV13 and TRBJ2-1; unclear D gene. V was cut by 5 bases and J by 9 bases, with 11 bases left in between. This CDR3 is built from 12 residues. Germline V gene lookup returns CDR1 PRHDT and CDR2 FYEKMQ (reference sequence). The CDR3 DNA reads TGTGCCAGCAGCATTCTAGGCGGTGAGCAGTTCTTC. It codes for CASSILGGEQFF.

This clone was counted a single time. This chain links TRBV5-1 with TRBJ1-2; 10 positions agree with TRBD1. Germline-derived CDR1 and CDR2 are SGHRS and YFSETQ. The CDR3 has 14 residues. V lost 0 bases and J lost 7; bases outside the gene matches: 3. The CDR3 is CASSLGQGAFGYTF. CDR3 DNA sequence: TGCGCCAGCAGCTTGGGACAGGGGGCCTTTGGCTACACCTTC.

The rearrangement links TRBV28 to TRBJ1-1, with D unresolved. Looked up from germline, CDR1 is MDHEN and CDR2 is SYDVKM. Deletions cut 2 bases from V and 0 bases from J, with 4 bases between. CDR3 length: 13 residues. The CDR3 protein is CASSLVMNTEAFF. DNA for the CDR3: TGTGCCAGCAGTTTAGTTATGAACACTGAAGCTTTCTTT.

V usage is TRBV18 and J usage is TRBJ2-5; 11 positions match TRBD1. Germline V CDR1 and CDR2: KGHSH, LQKENI. Germline trimming cut 11 bases from V and 4 bases from J; bases unmatched to any gene: 6. The CDR3 is 13 amino acids. Here the CDR3 reads CAGGQGARETQYF. CDR3 sequence (DNA): TGTGCCGGAGGACAGGGGGCAAGAGAGACCCAGTACTTC.

The chain links TRBV30 to TRBJ2-3; TRBD2 aligns across 8 bases. The germline V gene has CDR1 GTSNPN and CDR2 SVGIG (reference sequence). Trimming took 4 bases from V and 0 from J; bases not matched to a gene: 6. The CDR3 has 15 amino acids. CDR3 sequence reads: CAWNRLATSTDTQYF. CDR3 nucleotide sequence: TGTGCCTGGAACCGACTAGCGACTAGCACAGATACGCAGTATTTT.

The gene calls are TRBV27 and TRBJ1-1; D gene ambiguous. This CDR3 has 15 amino acids. The germline V gene has CDR1 MNHEY and CDR2 SMNVEV (reference sequence). The V gene lost 5 bases and the J gene lost 0 bases, with 13 bases spanning the gap. The CDR3 reads CASSGPWRVNTEAFF. Written as DNA, the CDR3 is TGTGCCAGCAGTGGGCCGTGGAGGGTGAACACTGAAGCTTTCTTT.

The chain joins TRBV14 to TRBJ2-7; D is possibly TRBD1 (6 bases). This CDR3 region has 15 residues. Trimming cost V 2 bases and J 2 bases, with 13 bases left between them. The V gene's germline CDR1 is SGHDN and CDR2 FVKESK. Written as DNA, the CDR3 is TGTGCCAGCAGCCAACGGGACACTACACCCTACGAGCAGTACTTC. Amino acid sequence: CASSQRDTTPYEQYF. Using reference TRBV14 and TRBJ2-7 for the parts outside the CDR3, the full variable domain is EAGVTQFPSHSVIEKGQTVTLRCDPISGHDNLYWYRRVMGKEIKFLLHFVKESKQDESGMPNNRFLAERTGGTYSTLKVQPAELEDSGVYFCASSQRDTTPYEQYFGPGTRLTVT.

V is TRBV7-3 and J is TRBJ2-7; 12 bases fit TRBD2. Germline CDR1 and CDR2: SGHTA and FQGTGA. J lost 4 bases, V lost 5 bases, and 3 bases had no gene match. The CDR3 runs 14 residues. The CDR3, as DNA: TGTGCCAGCAGCACTAGCGGGAGGTCGTACGAGCAGTACTTC. Protein: CASSTSGRSYEQYF.

This chain uses TRBV2 with TRBJ2-3, with 10 bases aligning to TRBD2. Germline lookup yields CDR1 SNHLY and CDR2 FYNNEI. The V segment lost 9 bases and the J segment 0 bases; nucleotides outside the gene matches: 6. The CDR3 length is 15 residues. The CDR3 bases are TGTGCCAGGGGTAAAGCGGGAGGGAGCACAGATACGCAGTATTTT. Residues: CARGKAGGSTDTQYF.

The CDR3: CASSFRTHYGYTF. DNA for the CDR3: TGTGCCAGCAGTTTCCGGACACACTATGGCTACACCTTC. V and J are TRBV6-1 and TRBJ1-2, with a possible D match to TRBD1 (5 bases). Trimming took off 5 bases at V and 3 bases at J, with 10 bases between the two ends. The CDR3 loop spans 13 amino acids. Germline CDR1 is MNHNS and CDR2 is SASEGT.

Of note for this clone: This sample also contains other DNA sequences that code for the same CDR3. The chain has TRBV7-9 and TRBJ1-5; D possibly corresponds to TRBD1 (6 bases). The CDR3 contains 12 residues. V lost 1 base to trimming and J lost 9 bases, with 7 bases between them. Germline V CDR1 and CDR2: SEHNR, FQNEAQ (reference sequence). The CDR3 reads CASSLGGRPQHF. CDR3 DNA sequence: TGTGCCAGCAGCTTAGGGGGGCGGCCCCAGCATTTT. Together with reference TRBV7-9 and TRBJ1-5, the CDR3 gives the full variable domain: DTGVSQNPRHKITKRGQNVTFRCDPISEHNRLYWYRQTLGQGPEFLTYFQNEAQLEKSRLLSDRFSAERPKGSFSTLEIQRTEQGDSAMYLCASSLGGRPQHFGDGTRLSIL.

The CDR3 protein is CASSPIAGGRYGEQFF. As DNA, the CDR3 is TGTGCCAGCAGCCCTATAGCGGGAGGCCGTTACGGGGAGCAGTTCTTC. The V call is TRBV7-6, the J call TRBJ2-1, with TRBD2 identical over 10 bases. The V gene end was trimmed by 5 bases and the J gene end by 10 bases; junction bases not matched to a gene: 14. The CDR3 consists of 16 residues. Germline V CDR1 and CDR2: SGHVS, FNYEAQ.

The CDR3 DNA is TGTGCCAGCAGCTGGGGGGGGAACACTGAAGCTTTCTTT. It specifies CASSWGGNTEAFF. The chain has TRBV11-1 and TRBJ1-1, with a possible D match to TRBD1 (5 bases). V was pared by 4 bases and J by 1 base, with 7 bases between. CDR1 is SGHAT, CDR2 FQDESV, per germline (reference sequence). The CDR3 is 13 amino acids.

The rearrangement joins TRBV7-2 to TRBJ2-5, with D hard to call. CDR1 is SGHTA, CDR2 FQGNSA, per germline. There are 16 residues in the CDR3. V lost 5 bases and J lost 4, with 20 bases in between. This CDR3 is CASSLIRSRRTETQYF. In DNA, the CDR3 is TGTGCCAGCAGCCTGATTAGGTCCCGAAGAACAGAGACCCAGTACTTC.

V gene TRBV5-1 combines with J gene TRBJ2-2; 10 nucleotides align to TRBD2. With 3 bases clipped from V and 5 bases from J, the junction kept 10 bases outside the gene matches. This CDR3 has 17 residues. From germline, CDR1 is SGHRS and CDR2 YFSETQ. The DNA for the CDR3 is TGCGCCAGCAGCTGGGCAATAGCGGGAGGTGGTACCGGGGAGCTGTTTTTT. Translated, it gives CASSWAIAGGGTGELFF.

V is TRBV7-9 and J is TRBJ2-7; a possible D gene is TRBD1 (6 bases). Trimming removed 5 bases at V and 2 bases at J, with 13 bases between. Germline CDR1 is SEHNR and CDR2 is FQNEAQ (reference sequence). The CDR3 is made up of 14 amino acids. In nucleotides, the CDR3 is TGTGCCAGCAGCCATCGGGACACCACCTACGAGCAGTACTTC. This codes for CASSHRDTTYEQYF. The variable domain in full, completed from reference TRBV7-9 and TRBJ2-7, reads DTGVSQNPRHKITKRGQNVTFRCDPISEHNRLYWYRQTLGQGPEFLTYFQNEAQLEKSRLLSDRFSAERPKGSFSTLEIQRTEQGDSAMYLCASSHRDTTYEQYFGPGTRLTVT.

The chain joins TRBV7-9 to TRBJ2-2, with a possible D match to TRBD1 (5 bases). Per germline, CDR1 SEHNR and CDR2 FQNEAQ (reference sequence). CDR3 length equals 16 residues. V lost 2 bases and J 2 bases, leaving 12 bases between the germline ends. The DNA for the CDR3 is TGTGCCAGCAGCTTAACGCAGGGTTACAACACCGGGGAGCTGTTTTTT. Its protein product is CASSLTQGYNTGELFF.

CDR3 DNA: TGTGCCAGTAGTATAGATCTATACAACTCCTACGAGCAGTACTTC. It is translated as CASSIDLYNSYEQYF. This chain joins TRBV19 and TRBJ2-7; D not certain. CDR1 and CDR2 from the germline V gene are LNHDA and SQIVND (reference sequence). Trimming shortened V by 0 bases and J by 0 bases, and 9 bases separated the two germline ends. The CDR3 is 15 amino acids.

The chain links TRBV19 to TRBJ2-7; D not resolved. This CDR3 region has 14 residues. V lost 3 bases to trimming and J lost 3 bases, with 12 bases between them. The germline V gene has CDR1 LNHDA and CDR2 SQIVND (reference sequence). Written as DNA, the CDR3 is TGTGCCAGTAGTATGGACGGAGAAGACTACGAGCAGTACTTC. It encodes CASSMDGEDYEQYF.

Points on this clone: Other DNA variants within this sample encode the same CDR3. V is TRBV5-6 and J is TRBJ2-6; D ambiguous. The CDR3 length is 14 residues. CDR1 SGHDT and CDR2 YYEEEE come from the germline V gene. Trimming stripped 5 bases from V and 0 bases from J, with 6 bases between. The DNA for the CDR3 is TGTGCCAGCAGTTTCGGCTCTGGGGCCAACGTCCTGACTTTC. Its protein product is CASSFGSGANVLTF.

The gene calls are TRBV7-6 and TRBJ2-7, with 12 bases fitting TRBD2. Per the germline V gene, CDR1 is SGHVS and CDR2 is FNYEAQ. The CDR3 consists of 14 residues. V shed 4 bases and J 6 bases; nucleotides not matched to a gene: 4. The CDR3 DNA sequence: TGTGCCAGCAGCTCGAGGACTAGCGGGATCGAGCAGTACTTC. This gives the protein CASSSRTSGIEQYF.

This clone was picked up one time. The genes are TRBV7-9 and TRBJ2-5; the D is unclear. Per germline, CDR1 SEHNR and CDR2 FQNEAQ (reference sequence). The CDR3 sequence is 15 residues long. V gave up 1 base and J gave up 5 bases, with 14 bases separating them. The CDR3 region is CASSLGPGLWETQYF. CDR3 coding DNA: TGTGCCAGCAGCTTAGGTCCGGGCCTCTGGGAGACCCAGTACTTC.